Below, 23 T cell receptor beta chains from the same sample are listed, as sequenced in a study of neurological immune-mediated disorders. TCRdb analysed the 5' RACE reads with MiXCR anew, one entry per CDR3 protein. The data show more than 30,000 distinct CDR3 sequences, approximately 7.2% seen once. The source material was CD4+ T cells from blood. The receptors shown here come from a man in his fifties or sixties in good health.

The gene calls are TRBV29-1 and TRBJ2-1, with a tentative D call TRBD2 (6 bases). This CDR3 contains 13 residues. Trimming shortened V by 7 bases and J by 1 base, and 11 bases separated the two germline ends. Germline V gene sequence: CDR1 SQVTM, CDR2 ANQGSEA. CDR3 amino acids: CSAAGTSYNEQFF. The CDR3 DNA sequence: TGCAGCGCAGCAGGGACTTCCTACAATGAGCAGTTCTTC.

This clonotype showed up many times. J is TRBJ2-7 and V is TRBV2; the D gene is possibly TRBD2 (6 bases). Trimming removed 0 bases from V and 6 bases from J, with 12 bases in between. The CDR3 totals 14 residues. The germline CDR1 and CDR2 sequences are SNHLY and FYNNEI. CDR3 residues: CASSEAPGLSEQYF. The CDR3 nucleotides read TGTGCCAGCAGTGAAGCGCCGGGACTCTCCGAGCAGTACTTC.

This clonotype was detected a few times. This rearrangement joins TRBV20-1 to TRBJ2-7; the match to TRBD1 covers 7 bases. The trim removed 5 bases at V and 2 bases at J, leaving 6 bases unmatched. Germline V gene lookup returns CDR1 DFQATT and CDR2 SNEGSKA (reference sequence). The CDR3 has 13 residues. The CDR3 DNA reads TGCAGTGCTGACCGACAGGGCCCCTACGAGCAGTACTTC. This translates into CSADRQGPYEQYF.

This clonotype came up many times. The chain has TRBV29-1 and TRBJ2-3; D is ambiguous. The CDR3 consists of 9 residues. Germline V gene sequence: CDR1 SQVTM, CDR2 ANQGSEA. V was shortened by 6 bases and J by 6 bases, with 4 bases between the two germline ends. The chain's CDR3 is CSVGDTQYF. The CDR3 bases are TGCAGCGTCGGCGATACGCAGTATTTT.

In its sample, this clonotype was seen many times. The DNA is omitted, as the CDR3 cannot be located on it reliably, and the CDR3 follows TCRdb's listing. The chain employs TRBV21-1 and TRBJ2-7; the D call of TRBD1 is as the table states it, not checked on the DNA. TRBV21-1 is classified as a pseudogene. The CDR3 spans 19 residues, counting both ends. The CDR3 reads CASSKRVPGVGQGTHEQYF.

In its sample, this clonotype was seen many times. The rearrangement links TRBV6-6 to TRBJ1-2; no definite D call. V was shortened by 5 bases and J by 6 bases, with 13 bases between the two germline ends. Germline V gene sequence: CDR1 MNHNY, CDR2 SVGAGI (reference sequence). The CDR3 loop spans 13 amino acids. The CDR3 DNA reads TGTGCCAGCAGTCCGCCCGGGTTAGATGGCTACACCTTC. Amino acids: CASSPPGLDGYTF.

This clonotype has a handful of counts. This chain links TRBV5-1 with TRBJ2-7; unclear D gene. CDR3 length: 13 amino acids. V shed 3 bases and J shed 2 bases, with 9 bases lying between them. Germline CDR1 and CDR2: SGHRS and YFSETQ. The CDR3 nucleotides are TGCGCCAGCAGCTACTTACTCGCCTACGAGCAGTACTTC. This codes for CASSYLLAYEQYF.

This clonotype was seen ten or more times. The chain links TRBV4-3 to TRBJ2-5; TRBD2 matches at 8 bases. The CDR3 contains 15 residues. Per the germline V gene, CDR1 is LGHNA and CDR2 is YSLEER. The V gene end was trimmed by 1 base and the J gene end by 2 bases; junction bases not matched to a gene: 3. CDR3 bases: TGCGCCAGCAGCCAAGTCCTAGCGGGTCAAGAGACCCAGTACTTC. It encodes CASSQVLAGQETQYF.

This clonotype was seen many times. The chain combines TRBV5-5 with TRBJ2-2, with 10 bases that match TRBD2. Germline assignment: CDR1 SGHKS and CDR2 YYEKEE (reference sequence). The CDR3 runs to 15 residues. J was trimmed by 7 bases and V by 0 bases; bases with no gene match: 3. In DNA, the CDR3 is TGTGCCAGCAGCTTGGATGGACTAGCGGTCGGGGAGCTGTTTTTT. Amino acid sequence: CASSLDGLAVGELFF. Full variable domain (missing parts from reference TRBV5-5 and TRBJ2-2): DAGVTQSPTHLIKTRGQQVTLRCSPISGHKSVSWYQQVLGQGPQFIFQYYEKEERGRGNFPDRFSARQFPNYSSELNVNALLLGDSALYLCASSLDGLAVGELFFGEGSRLTVL.

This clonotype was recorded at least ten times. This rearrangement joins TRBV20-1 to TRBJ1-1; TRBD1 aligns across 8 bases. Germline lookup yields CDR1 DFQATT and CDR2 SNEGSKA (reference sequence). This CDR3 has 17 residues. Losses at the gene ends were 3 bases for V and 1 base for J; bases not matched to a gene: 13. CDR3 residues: CSASRLPTGAKNTEAFF. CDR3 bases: TGCAGTGCTAGCCGACTTCCGACAGGGGCGAAGAACACTGAAGCTTTCTTT.

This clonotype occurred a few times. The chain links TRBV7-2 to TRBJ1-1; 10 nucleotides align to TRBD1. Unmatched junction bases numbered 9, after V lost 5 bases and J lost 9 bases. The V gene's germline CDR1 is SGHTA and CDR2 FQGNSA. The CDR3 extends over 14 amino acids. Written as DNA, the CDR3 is TGTGCCAGCAGCGTGGACAGGGGGAAGGGAAAAGCTTTCTTT. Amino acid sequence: CASSVDRGKGKAFF.

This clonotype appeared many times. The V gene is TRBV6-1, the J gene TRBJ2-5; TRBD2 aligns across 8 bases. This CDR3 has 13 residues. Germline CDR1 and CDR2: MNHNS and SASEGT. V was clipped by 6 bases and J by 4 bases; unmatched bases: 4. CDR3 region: CASSGTSRETQYF. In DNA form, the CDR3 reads TGTGCCAGCAGCGGGACTAGTAGAGAGACCCAGTACTTC.

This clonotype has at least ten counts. The CDR3 sequence is CSVGRASGSLLEQYF. The CDR3, as DNA: TGCAGCGTTGGGAGAGCTAGCGGGAGTCTCTTGGAGCAGTACTTC. The chain links TRBV29-1 to TRBJ2-7; 10 bases align to TRBD2. This CDR3 region has 15 residues. Trimming at V came to 4 bases and at J to 7 bases, leaving 13 bases not matched to a gene. Germline CDR1 and CDR2: SQVTM and ANQGSEA.

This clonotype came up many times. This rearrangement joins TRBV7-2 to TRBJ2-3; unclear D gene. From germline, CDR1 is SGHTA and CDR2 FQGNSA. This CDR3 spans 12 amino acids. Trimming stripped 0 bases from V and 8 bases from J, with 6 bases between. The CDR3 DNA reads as TGTGCCAGCAGCTTAGCGCCCAGTACGCAGTATTTT. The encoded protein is CASSLAPSTQYF.

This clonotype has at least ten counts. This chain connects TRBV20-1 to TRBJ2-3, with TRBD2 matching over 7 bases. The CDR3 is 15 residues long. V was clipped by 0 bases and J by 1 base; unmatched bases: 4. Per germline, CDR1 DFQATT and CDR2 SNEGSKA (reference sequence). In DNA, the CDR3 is TGCAGTGCTAGAGAAGGCGGGGGTGGCACAGATACGCAGTATTTT. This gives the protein CSAREGGGGTDTQYF.

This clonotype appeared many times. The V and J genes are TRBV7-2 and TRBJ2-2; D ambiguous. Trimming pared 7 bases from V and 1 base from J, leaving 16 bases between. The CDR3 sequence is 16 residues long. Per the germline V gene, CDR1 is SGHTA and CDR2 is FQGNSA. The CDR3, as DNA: TGTGCCAGCACTTCGCGATTTGTTAAGAACACCGGGGAGCTGTTTTTT. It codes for CASTSRFVKNTGELFF.

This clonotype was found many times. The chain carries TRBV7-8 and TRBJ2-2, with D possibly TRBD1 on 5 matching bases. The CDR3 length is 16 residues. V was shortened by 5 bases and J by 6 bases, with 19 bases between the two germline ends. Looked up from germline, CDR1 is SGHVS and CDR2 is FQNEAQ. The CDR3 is CASSLRGAVGAGELFF. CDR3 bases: TGTGCCAGCAGCCTAAGGGGTGCGGTAGGCGCCGGGGAGCTGTTTTTT.

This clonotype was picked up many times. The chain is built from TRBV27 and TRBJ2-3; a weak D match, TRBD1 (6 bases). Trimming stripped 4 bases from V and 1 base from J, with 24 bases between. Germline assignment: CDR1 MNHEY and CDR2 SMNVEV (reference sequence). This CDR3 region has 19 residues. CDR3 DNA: TGTGCCAGCAGTTCCCTCCTCACCATACAGGGAACGGGCACAGATACGCAGTATTTT. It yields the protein CASSSLLTIQGTGTDTQYF.

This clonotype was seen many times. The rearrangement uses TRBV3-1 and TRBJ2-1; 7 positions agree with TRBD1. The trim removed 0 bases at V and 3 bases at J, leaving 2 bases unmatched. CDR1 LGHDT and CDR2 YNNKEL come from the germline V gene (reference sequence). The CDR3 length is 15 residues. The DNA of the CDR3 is TGTGCCAGCAGCCAAGACCAGGGGGACTACAATGAGCAGTTCTTC. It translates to CASSQDQGDYNEQFF.

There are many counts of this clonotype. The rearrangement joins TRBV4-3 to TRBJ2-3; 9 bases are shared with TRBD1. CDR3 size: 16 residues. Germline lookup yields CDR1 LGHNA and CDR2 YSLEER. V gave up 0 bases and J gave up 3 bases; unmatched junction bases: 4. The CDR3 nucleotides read TGCGCCAGCAGCCAAGAGGCGACAGGGGGAACAGATACGCAGTATTTT. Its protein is CASSQEATGGTDTQYF.

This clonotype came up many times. CDR3 in amino acids: CASSQELAESTDTQYF. CDR3 in DNA: TGTGCCAGCAGCCAAGAACTAGCGGAGAGCACAGATACGCAGTATTTT. J is TRBJ2-3 and V is TRBV4-2; 8 nucleotides line up with TRBD2. The V and J ends lost 0 bases and 0 bases, in that order; junction bases with no gene match: 2. The CDR3 has 16 residues. In germline, CDR1 is LGHNA, CDR2 YNFKEQ.

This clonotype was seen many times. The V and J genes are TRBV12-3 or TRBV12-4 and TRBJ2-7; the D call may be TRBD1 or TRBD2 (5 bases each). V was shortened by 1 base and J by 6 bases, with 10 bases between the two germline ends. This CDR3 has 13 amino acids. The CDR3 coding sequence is TGTGCCAGCAGTTTAGACGGGGCGTCCGAGCAGTACTTC. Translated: CASSLDGASEQYF.

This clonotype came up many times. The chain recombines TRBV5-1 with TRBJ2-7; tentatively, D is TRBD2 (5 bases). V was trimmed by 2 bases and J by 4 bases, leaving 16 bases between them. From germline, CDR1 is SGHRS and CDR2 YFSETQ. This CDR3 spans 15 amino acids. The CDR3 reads CASSFLLGSVYEQYF. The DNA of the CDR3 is TGCGCCAGCAGCTTTCTATTGGGGAGTGTGTACGAGCAGTACTTC.